The 13 T cell receptor beta chains in this list originate from one sample, sequenced in a study of cytomegalovirus exposure and HLA in healthy donors. Primers: 60 Vbeta forward and 13 Jbeta reverse. The table came from immunoSEQ multiplex PCR; TCRdb's copy has only in-frame clones and leaves some out. Counted here are roughly 150,000 clones, roughly four fifths occurring once; the ten biggest clones make up around 1.4%. Input material: PBMCs. Every receptor here comes from a man aged 18 to 29 in good health and CMV-seronegative.

The V call is TRBV19, the J call TRBJ1-2, with 8 bases lining up with TRBD1. This CDR3 comprises 16 residues. Per germline, CDR1 LNHDA and CDR2 SQIVND (reference sequence). J gave up 2 bases and V 1 base, and 6 bases lay outside the gene matches. The CDR3 is CASSIGTGRTNYGYTF. CDR3 sequence (DNA): TGTGCCAGTAGTATAGGGACAGGGAGAACGAACTATGGCTACACCTTC.

The V gene is TRBV14, the J gene TRBJ2-2, with D unresolved. CDR3 length equals 14 residues. The V end lost 4 bases, the J end lost 0 bases, and 6 bases lay between the germline ends. CDR1 and CDR2 (germline): SGHDN, FVKESK. In DNA form, the CDR3 reads TGTGCCAGCAGCCCCGCGCCGAACACCGGGGAGCTGTTTTTT. This translates into CASSPAPNTGELFF.

CDR3 DNA: TGTGCCAGTAGTATTGGGCCCAGGGCCTCCTACGAGCAGTACTTC. It encodes CASSIGPRASYEQYF. The V call is TRBV19, the J call TRBJ2-7, with a possible D match to TRBD1 (5 bases). The CDR3 has 15 residues. V was shortened by 3 bases and J by 0 bases, with 12 bases between the two germline ends. Per the germline V gene, CDR1 is LNHDA and CDR2 is SQIVND (reference sequence).

The rearrangement links TRBV11-2 to TRBJ2-7, with 9 bases lining up with TRBD1. CDR1 is SGHAT, CDR2 FQNNGV, per germline. The CDR3 totals 13 residues. V was pared by 6 bases and J by 5 bases, with 5 bases of the junction left unmatched. The CDR3 region is CASRIQGAHEQYF. The CDR3, as DNA: TGTGCCAGCAGAATACAGGGGGCACACGAGCAGTACTTC.

The chain links TRBV15 to TRBJ2-5; 8 nucleotides align to TRBD1. J gave up 2 bases and V 4 bases, and 3 bases lay outside the gene matches. The length of the CDR3 is 14 residues. The V gene's germline CDR1 is LNHNV and CDR2 YYDKDF (reference sequence). The CDR3 sequence is CATSKTGEQETQYF. Written as DNA, the CDR3 is TGTGCCACCAGCAAGACAGGGGAGCAAGAGACCCAGTACTTC.

The CDR3 DNA is TGTGCCAGCAGCCCCGGACTAGCGGGAGGGCACCTTTTTAATGAGCAGTTCTTC. Amino acid sequence: CASSPGLAGGHLFNEQFF. The J gene is TRBJ2-1, the V gene TRBV7-9; 15 nucleotides line up with TRBD2. Germline values: CDR1 SEHNR, CDR2 FQNEAQ (reference sequence). The CDR3 spans 18 residues. Trimming removed 5 bases from V and 7 bases from J; junction bases left unmatched: 12. The variable domain in full, with the rest retrieved from reference TRBV7-9 and TRBJ2-1, is DTGVSQNPRHKITKRGQNVTFRCDPISEHNRLYWYRQTLGQGPEFLTYFQNEAQLEKSRLLSDRFSAERPKGSFSTLEIQRTEQGDSAMYLCASSPGLAGGHLFNEQFFGPGTRLTVL.

The chain employs TRBV29-1 and TRBJ2-3; a weak D match, TRBD1 (6 bases). V was pared by 4 bases and J by 4 bases, with 18 bases between. The CDR3 is 15 amino acids. Germline V lookup: CDR1 SQVTM, CDR2 ANQGSEA. For the CDR3, the DNA is TGCAGCGTTGGAACAGGGCCTAGTGTCCCAGATACGCAGTATTTT. Encoded protein: CSVGTGPSVPDTQYF.

Concerning this clone itself: The junction departs from germline at one end; a sequencing error may be responsible. CDR3 DNA sequence: TGTGCCGGCAGCTTGGGCGACCTCTACTACGAGCAGTACTTC. Amino acids: CAGSLGDLYYEQYF. The chain couples TRBV7-2 to TRBJ2-7, with D uncertain. Looked up from germline, CDR1 is SGHTA and CDR2 is FQGNSA. The CDR3 covers 14 residues.

This chain links TRBV4-1 with TRBJ2-1; 9 nucleotides line up with TRBD1. The CDR3 has 16 amino acids. Germline CDR1 and CDR2: MGHRA and YSYEKL. Trimming removed 1 base from V and 8 bases from J; junction bases left unmatched: 9. CDR3 in amino acids: CASSQGAGQGRHEQFF. Written as DNA, the CDR3 is TGCGCCAGCAGCCAAGGGGCGGGACAGGGTAGACATGAGCAGTTCTTC.

The gene calls are TRBV4-1 and TRBJ1-4, with 8 bases lining up with TRBD1. The CDR3 is made up of 15 amino acids. Germline values: CDR1 MGHRA, CDR2 YSYEKL. With 4 bases clipped from V and 8 bases from J, the junction kept 9 bases outside the gene matches. The CDR3 loop is CASSLTGGSGEKLFF. The CDR3 DNA is TGCGCCAGCAGCCTCACAGGGGGGAGTGGAGAAAAACTGTTTTTT.

The gene calls are TRBV19 and TRBJ2-5, with 12 bases that match TRBD2. This CDR3 spans 17 amino acids. The V gene end was trimmed by 4 bases and the J gene end by 0 bases; junction bases not matched to a gene: 6. The germline V gene encodes CDR1 LNHDA and CDR2 SQIVND (reference sequence). DNA of the CDR3: TGTGCCAGTAGTACTAGCGGGAGGGGGCCCCACCAAGAGACCCAGTACTTC. This codes for CASSTSGRGPHQETQYF. Variable domain in full (rest from reference TRBV19 and TRBJ2-5): DGGITQSPKYLFRKEGQNVTLSCEQNLNHDAMYWYRQDPGQGLRLIYYSQIVNDFQKGDIAEGYSVSREKKESFPLTVTSAQKNPTAFYLCASSTSGRGPHQETQYFGPGTRLLVL.

About this clone itself: The same CDR3 can be traced to other DNA sequences in this sample. The V and J genes are TRBV4-3 and TRBJ1-5; 7 nucleotides align to TRBD1. Germline loops: CDR1 LGHNA, CDR2 YSLEER. The CDR3 contains 15 residues. Trimming cost V 0 bases and J 7 bases; bases outside gene matches: 6. CDR3 amino acids: CASSQEEGAGQPQHF. The CDR3 nucleotides read TGCGCCAGCAGCCAAGAGGAGGGGGCGGGGCAGCCCCAGCATTTT.

This clone was counted once. The chain employs TRBV18 and TRBJ2-2, with 8 bases aligning to TRBD1. Germline loops: CDR1 KGHSH, CDR2 LQKENI. The J segment lost 6 bases and the V segment lost 6 bases, leaving 12 bases of the junction unmatched. CDR3 length equals 16 residues. Here the CDR3 DNA reads TGTGCCAGCTCTCCTCGGCGGACAGGGCTGGCCGGGGAGCTGTTTTTT. This translates into CASSPRRTGLAGELFF.